This TCR beta chain was profiled in a study of cytomegalovirus exposure and HLA in healthy donors. Study overall: Of all 400 or so donors who were genotyped, under 90% belonged to the Caucasian-associated ancestry cluster.

Amplification used 60 Vbeta primers and 13 Jbeta primers. Sequencing used immunoSEQ multiplex PCR; TCRdb keeps in-frame clones, though not all of them. The repertoire holds roughly 250,000 clones, roughly four fifths seen once, with 1.5% to 2% in the top ten. Note on this clone: What it binds is not known.

Study-wide points: TCR beta chain V- and J-gene trimming was linked, in a later analysis, to a missense variant in DCLRE1C. In vitro experiments confirmed that three CMV-associated chains were specific for CMV antigens. In an earlier analysis, about 90% or about 30%: the productive usage of most TCR beta V segments.

Deletions cut 0 bases from V and 6 bases from J, with 9 bases between. In germline, CDR1 is MNHEY, CDR2 SMNVEV (reference sequence). The CDR3 extends over 15 amino acids. The specimen sequenced was PBMCs. The V call is TRBV27, the J call TRBJ1-6; tentative D call: TRBD1 (5 bases). This receptor was obtained from a middle-aged woman in good health and CMV-seropositive. This CDR3 is CASSLSSQGNSPLHF. CDR3 sequence (DNA): TGTGCCAGCAGTTTATCGAGTCAGGGTAATTCACCCCTCCACTTT.